This passage covers 17 T cell receptor beta chains from one sample sequenced in a study of blood T cell repertoires in COVID-19. This table comes from immunoSEQ multiplex PCR, and its TCRdb copy is limited to in-frame clones, with some not included. The data hold a few hundred thousand clones, with 75% to 90% observed a single time. The sequenced sample consisted of PBMCs or T cells enriched from blood (not recorded which). These receptors originate from a woman in her thirties who had been exposed to COVID-19.

This chain links TRBV7-2 with TRBJ2-2, with TRBD1 matching over 7 bases. The CDR3 is 13 residues long. Germline CDR1 and CDR2: SGHTA and FQGNSA. V shed 8 bases, J shed 3 bases, and the junction held 3 bases outside the gene matches. As DNA, the CDR3 is TGTGCCAGCCGACAGGGCGACACCGGGGAGCTGTTTTTT. Its translation is CASRQGDTGELFF. Drawing the rest from reference TRBV7-2 and TRBJ2-2, the complete variable domain is GAGVSQSPSNKVTEKGKDVELRCDPISGHTALYWYRQSLGQGLEFLIYFQGNSAPDKSGLPSDRFSAERTGGSVSTLTIQRTQQEDSAVYLCASRQGDTGELFFGEGSRLTVL.

V usage is TRBV19 and J usage is TRBJ1-5; TRBD1 agrees at 8 bases. The junction had 8 bases not matched to a gene; V was cut back by 9 bases and J by 7 bases. CDR1 is LNHDA, CDR2 SQIVND, per germline (reference sequence). The CDR3 is 13 residues long. The CDR3 coding sequence is TGTGCCAGCCAAGGACAGGGATCACAGCCCCAGCATTTT. Amino acid sequence: CASQGQGSQPQHF. Based on the CDR3 plus reference TRBV19 and TRBJ1-5, the full variable domain is DGGITQSPKYLFRKEGQNVTLSCEQNLNHDAMYWYRQDPGQGLRLIYYSQIVNDFQKGDIAEGYSVSREKKESFPLTVTSAQKNPTAFYLCASQGQGSQPQHFGDGTRLSIL.

J is TRBJ2-7 and V is TRBV6-5, with 7 positions matching TRBD1. V dropped 4 bases and J dropped 10; count of bases not matched to a gene: 13. The length of the CDR3 is 14 residues. Germline loops: CDR1 MNHEY, CDR2 SVGAGI. CDR3 sequence: CASSSSRTGAQQYF. The CDR3 region has the DNA TGTGCCAGCAGTTCATCAAGGACAGGAGCTCAACAGTACTTC.

This sequence joins TRBV2 and TRBJ2-1; TRBD2 matches at 14 bases. V was pared by 4 bases and J by 6 bases, with 2 bases of the junction left unmatched. Germline lookup yields CDR1 SNHLY and CDR2 FYNNEI. The CDR3 has 15 amino acids. The CDR3 loop reads CASSGTSGGSNEQFF. The CDR3 region has the DNA TGTGCCAGCAGTGGGACTAGCGGGGGGTCCAATGAGCAGTTCTTC.

This chain links TRBV6-5 with TRBJ2-7; TRBD1 is a possible D gene (5 bases). In germline, CDR1 is MNHEY, CDR2 SVGAGI. The V gene lost 0 bases and the J gene lost 2 bases, with 11 bases spanning the gap. The CDR3 spans 15 residues. The CDR3 coding sequence is TGTGCCAGCAGTTACTCGTTCAGGGAAGCCTACGAGCAGTACTTC. Protein product: CASSYSFREAYEQYF.

As regards this clone: Distinct nucleotide sequences in the sample also encode this CDR3. The chain links TRBV6-5 to TRBJ2-7; TRBD1 matches 10 bases. The CDR3 runs 15 residues. CDR1 is MNHEY and CDR2 is SVGAGI in the germline V gene. V dropped 0 bases and J dropped 4; count of bases not matched to a gene: 3. The CDR3 nucleotides read TGTGCCAGCAGTTACTCTTGGGGACAGGGGTACGAGCAGTACTTC. Translating gives CASSYSWGQGYEQYF.

The chain couples TRBV7-6 to TRBJ1-3, with D perhaps matching TRBD1 (6 bases). Germline V CDR1 and CDR2: SGHVS, FNYEAQ. The V end lost 5 bases, the J end lost 1 base, and 12 bases lay between the germline ends. The CDR3 runs 15 residues. This CDR3 reads CASSPGTSSGNTIYF. As DNA, the CDR3 is TGTGCCAGCAGCCCTGGGACAAGTTCTGGAAACACCATATATTTT.

This clone was found once. The chain combines TRBV9 with TRBJ1-1; D unclear. The CDR3 extends over 16 amino acids. Trimming removed 3 bases from V and 1 base from J, with 16 bases in between. From germline, CDR1 is SGDLS and CDR2 YYNGEE. In DNA, the CDR3 is TGTGCCAGCAGCGCGGGGATCTATGGGAAGAACACTGAAGCTTTCTTT. Protein sequence: CASSAGIYGKNTEAFF.

The chain links TRBV30 to TRBJ1-4, with a tentative D call TRBD1 (5 bases). From germline, CDR1 is GTSNPN and CDR2 SVGIG (reference sequence). The CDR3 length is 12 residues. Deletions cut 3 bases from V and 8 bases from J, with 10 bases between. DNA for the CDR3: TGTGCCTGGAGCCAGGGTGGGGAAAAACTGTTTTTT. Translation gives CAWSQGGEKLFF.

This clone came up once. The chain uses TRBV2 and TRBJ1-5; tentatively, D is TRBD1 (5 bases). V was cut by 2 bases and J by 15 bases, with 17 bases left in between. The CDR3 extends over 13 amino acids. Germline V lookup: CDR1 SNHLY, CDR2 FYNNEI. The CDR3 DNA follows: TGTGCCAGCAGTGAAATAACAGGTACCGATCCGCATTTT. Protein: CASSEITGTDPHF.

This sequence joins TRBV5-1 and TRBJ1-2, with TRBD1 as a possible D gene (6 bases). The CDR3 covers 14 residues. Trimming stripped 0 bases from V and 1 base from J, with 7 bases between. Germline CDR1 is SGHRS and CDR2 is YFSETQ. The CDR3 coding sequence is TGCGCCAGCAGCTTGGGGACAGATAACTATGGCTACACCTTC. Its protein product is CASSLGTDNYGYTF.

The chain carries TRBV2 and TRBJ1-6; 11 bases agree with TRBD1. CDR3 length: 14 amino acids. Germline assignment: CDR1 SNHLY and CDR2 FYNNEI. V gave up 7 bases and J gave up 7 bases; unmatched junction bases: 3. The chain's CDR3 is CASIGTGGNSPLHF. The CDR3, as DNA: TGTGCCAGCATAGGGACAGGGGGAAATTCACCCCTCCACTTT.

This sequence joins TRBV16 and TRBJ1-5; D is perhaps TRBD1 (5 bases). The CDR3 consists of 16 residues. Looked up from germline, CDR1 is KGHSY and CDR2 is FQNENV. V lost 0 bases to trimming and J lost 5 bases, with 14 bases between them. CDR3 loop: CASSQSPRAGDQPQHF. The CDR3 DNA follows: TGTGCCAGCAGCCAATCCCCCAGGGCAGGAGATCAGCCCCAGCATTTT.

Points on this clone: The sample carries other DNA sequences with the same CDR3. The V call is TRBV7-9, the J call TRBJ1-1; D perhaps matches TRBD1 (5 bases). The ends were cut back, 4 bases at V and 1 base at J, with 7 bases in the middle. The CDR3 sequence is 13 residues long. In germline, CDR1 is SEHNR, CDR2 FQNEAQ (reference sequence). CDR3 sequence reads: CASSSGGNTEAFF. The CDR3 coding sequence is TGTGCCAGCAGCTCCGGGGGGAACACTGAAGCTTTCTTT.

V is TRBV27 and J is TRBJ2-7, with 9 bases that match TRBD1. V dropped 1 base and J dropped 7; count of bases not matched to a gene: 8. The CDR3 has 15 amino acids. CDR1 and CDR2 from the germline V gene are MNHEY and SMNVEV (reference sequence). The CDR3 loop reads CASSLLGHRGQEQYF. In nucleotides, the CDR3 is TGTGCCAGCAGTTTATTGGGGCACAGGGGGCAAGAGCAGTACTTC.

The chain combines TRBV24-1 with TRBJ1-5; 7 nucleotides agree with TRBD1. The CDR3 totals 16 residues. Germline CDR1 is KGHDR and CDR2 is SFDVKD. Unmatched junction bases numbered 9, after V lost 4 bases and J lost 4 bases. CDR3: CATSDGRTGVNQPQHF. The CDR3 nucleotides read TGTGCCACCAGTGACGGTAGGACAGGCGTTAATCAGCCCCAGCATTTT.

The V and J genes are TRBV6-1 and TRBJ1-2; 8 positions agree with TRBD1. This CDR3 has 17 residues. CDR1 and CDR2 (germline): MNHNS, SASEGT. V gave up 4 bases and J gave up 4 bases; unmatched junction bases: 14. This CDR3 is CASSVLGTGLIVYGYTF. CDR3 coding DNA: TGTGCCAGCAGTGTTTTAGGGACAGGCTTAATCGTCTATGGCTACACCTTC.